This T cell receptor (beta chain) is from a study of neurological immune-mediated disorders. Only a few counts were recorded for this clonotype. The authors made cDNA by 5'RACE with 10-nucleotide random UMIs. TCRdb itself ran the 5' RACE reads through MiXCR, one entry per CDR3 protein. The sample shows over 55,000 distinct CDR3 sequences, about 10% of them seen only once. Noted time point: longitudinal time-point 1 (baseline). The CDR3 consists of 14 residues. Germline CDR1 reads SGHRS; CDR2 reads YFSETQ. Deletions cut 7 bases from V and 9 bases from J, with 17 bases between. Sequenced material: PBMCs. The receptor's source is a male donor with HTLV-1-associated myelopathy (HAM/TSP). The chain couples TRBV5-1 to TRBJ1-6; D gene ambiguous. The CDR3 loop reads CASGRESDASPLHF. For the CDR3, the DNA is TGCGCCAGCGGACGGGAGAGCGACGCTTCACCCCTCCACTTT.